This TCR beta chain was recovered during a study of cytomegalovirus exposure and HLA in healthy donors. Study outcomes and limitations: In vitro work confirmed that three CMV-associated chains recognize CMV antigens.

The CDR3 covers 15 residues. After removal of 4 bases from V and 2 bases from J, the junction contained 7 bases not matched to a gene. Per the germline V gene, CDR1 is SGHRS and CDR2 is YFSETQ. Researchers ran the PCR with 60 Vbeta and 13 Jbeta primers. Sequenced by immunoSEQ multiplex PCR; TCRdb stores in-frame clones only, minus some. The data hold approximately 170,000 clones, with about four fifths observed a single time. This clone was seen once. The antigen is undetermined. Likely unrecorded immune exposures existed in these nominally healthy donors. This sequence joins TRBV5-1 and TRBJ2-7; 9 bases fit TRBD1. The material sequenced was PBMCs. The receptor was isolated from a man aged 25-45 years in good health and CMV-seropositive. The CDR3 DNA reads as TGCGCCAGCAGCCTTATAGGACAGGGGCCCTACGAGCAGTACTTC. Translating gives CASSLIGQGPYEQYF.